This record covers a single T cell receptor (beta chain). It lacks a known antigen. Base-call qualities are not available, and no considerably larger clone is one nucleotide away. Trimming leaves V shorter by 2 bases and J shorter by 6 bases, with the junction holding 9 bases beyond the gene matches. Including the terminal cysteine and phenylalanine, the CDR3 comprises 15 residues. The only DNA kept is the CDR3, 45 bases in frame from the first base. The germline V gene (reference sequence) provides CDR1 MNHEY and CDR2 SMNVEV. Each collaborating institution followed its own protocols to collect whole blood in K2EDTA tubes. Collaborator samples were shipped for TCRbeta analysis as frozen whole blood, isolated PBMCs, or DNA extracted from either sample type. The immunoSEQ Assay, a bias-controlled multiplex PCR, was used to amplify TCRbeta CDR3 regions from genomic DNA. In the authors' own workflow: Within the assay, amplification of reference gene primers was used to estimate how many nucleated cells each sample contained. To quantify the absolute abundance of each unique TCRbeta CDR3 rearrangement, sequence reads were collapsed and filtered. Productive Simpson clonality was computed per sample as the square root of Simpson's diversity index over productive rearrangements. This immuneACCESS table, as held by TCRdb, lists in-frame sequences with V and J called but not all clones. Of the missing ones, under half trace to an unresolved V gene in checked studies; the others have no known cause. V and J calls plus clone size are reproduced from that table; the DNA served to infer D and trimming. Within this sample are some 130,000 clones, with around 77% of them counted one time only. The ten largest make up about a tenth of the sample.

The data are from a study of blood T cell repertoires in COVID-19 (TCRdb year 2020). In the study overall: The collaborator samples originated in the United States, Italy and Spain and spanned the acute and convalescent phases of COVID-19. The material from the prospective study consisted of cDNA or gDNA derived from T cells, B-cell-depleted T cells, or PBMCs. Deeply sampled blood TCRbeta repertoires from subjects exposed to, actively infected with, or recovered from COVID-19 were included in the dataset. The repertoires were made available in a free public database intended to serve as a resource for research on the immune response to SARS-CoV-2. Samples were obtained from the ongoing ImmuneRACE study (first 160 participants) and from 1,254 subjects provided by 6 global collaborators. Nearly every sample came with metadata listing a de-identified subject ID, COVID-19 status, age in years and sex. Where available, HLA class I and class II types were obtained from metadata supplied by the sample provider rather than from assay-based typing. Results the study describes overall, beyond this receptor: How much clinical and demographic metadata was included differed by source and by participant, and the metadata was provided uncurated.

Rearrangement joined TRBV27 to TRBJ1-1; 7 central nucleotides agree with TRBD1. The receptor's source is a human donor in a cohort sampled during active COVID-19. Specimen: peripheral blood. The CDR3 protein is CASSLNRGLRAEAFF. The sequence in DNA is TGTGCCAGCAGTTTAAACAGGGGCCTCAGGGCTGAAGCTTTCTTT.